This TCR beta chain stems from a study of shared clonotypes between healthy human individuals. The donors, all of them Caucasian adults, lived in Nashville, Tennessee. The CDR3 runs 16 residues. Germline CDR1 and CDR2: SGHTA and FQGNSA. Trimming cost V 3 bases and J 4 bases; bases outside gene matches: 7. Clones were sequenced by immunoSEQ multiplex PCR, and TCRdb holds only the in-frame ones, with some missing. The sample has 550,000 to 850,000 clones; about 74% are singletons. The rearrangement links TRBV7-2 to TRBJ2-1; TRBD2 aligns across 9 bases. The source of this sequence is a woman in her 30s in good health. Sequenced input: memory CD4+ T cells sorted from blood. Subset here: CD45RA-negative fraction. CDR3 sequence reads: CASSFHAGGPYNEQFF. CDR3 coding DNA: TGTGCCAGCAGCTTCCACGCGGGAGGGCCTTACAATGAGCAGTTCTTC.